The clone carrying this T cell receptor beta chain has at least ten counts. Its antigen is as yet unknown. Preparation of the TCRbeta library was carried out with unique molecular identifiers. A single record per CDR3 protein comes from TCRdb applying MiXCR to the PCR reads. The sample holds 300,000 or so distinct CDR3 sequences, around 25% seen once. The source of the sample is a study of T-cell reconstitution after alpha-beta-depleted transplantation in children. Study-wide points: The study traced high day-60 TCRbeta diversity in some patients to surviving recipient T cells and thymic progenitors. It was newly produced T cells that mostly accounted for T-cell counts and diversity one year after transplant. In patients about two months after transplant, alpha-beta T cells reportedly arose from several hundred expanded graft clones.

The germline CDR1 and CDR2 sequences are SGHRS and YFSETQ. The junction had 4 bases not matched to a gene; V was cut back by 4 bases and J by 2 bases. CDR3 length: 15 amino acids. V usage is TRBV5-1 and J usage is TRBJ2-7, with TRBD2 matching over 12 bases. The sample consisted of PBMCs, mostly from graft donor cells, taken 180 days after TCRalphabeta/CD19-depleted stem cell transplant. The sequence derives from a male patient aged 10-17 years who had a stem cell transplant for acute lymphoblastic leukemia, so the T cells may come from the graft donor. CDR3 sequence reads: CASSTLAGGPYEQYF. CDR3 sequence (DNA): TGCGCCAGCAGCACCCTAGCGGGAGGGCCCTACGAGCAGTACTTC.